This T cell receptor beta chain was identified during a study of early T cells in non-severe SARS-CoV-2 infection. V was cut by 0 bases and J by 2 bases, with 10 bases left in between. Germline CDR1 reads SGHRS; CDR2 reads YFSETQ. The CDR3 is 15 amino acids. TCRdb re-called the 5' RACE reads through MiXCR, storing one row per CDR3 protein. Here the sample spans just under 65,000 distinct CDR3 sequences, over 10% being singletons. This clonotype has more than one count but fewer than ten. This chain connects TRBV5-1 to TRBJ2-3; no definite D call. The sequencing input was whole blood. The sequence came from an adult who was a healthcare worker with PCR-confirmed SARS-CoV-2 infection or an uninfected control (not recorded which). In DNA form, the CDR3 reads TGCGCCAGCAGCTTGGATTTTGCAGACACAGATACGCAGTATTTT. It is translated as CASSLDFADTDTQYF.